These 2 T cell receptor beta chains were all obtained from the same sample, sequenced in a study of blood T cell repertoires in COVID-19. Using immunoSEQ multiplex PCR, the repertoire was profiled, and TCRdb retains in-frame clones only, with some absent. The sample lists fewer than 250,000 clones, approximately 90% occurring once. Specimen: peripheral blood. These receptors were collected from a man in his fifties or sixties with COVID-19, enrolled during active disease.

V is TRBV28 and J is TRBJ2-1; D is possibly TRBD1 (5 bases). The CDR3 spans 14 residues. Germline V gene data show CDR1 as MDHEN and CDR2 as SYDVKM. V lost 3 bases and J 3 bases, leaving 9 bases between the germline ends. DNA for the CDR3: TGTGCCAGCAGTTTTAGACAGCGCTACAATGAGCAGTTCTTC. Translated: CASSFRQRYNEQFF.

This sequence joins TRBV5-4 and TRBJ1-2, with TRBD1 identical over 9 bases. The CDR3 is 15 residues long. The V gene's germline CDR1 is SGHNT and CDR2 YYREEE (reference sequence). V was clipped by 4 bases and J by 4 bases; unmatched bases: 8. This CDR3 is CASSQEQGAAYGYTF. The CDR3 DNA sequence: TGTGCCAGCAGCCAGGAACAGGGGGCGGCCTATGGCTACACCTTC.